This is a list of T cell receptor beta chains from one sample in a study of blood T cell repertoires in COVID-19. TCRdb keeps only in-frame clones here, not all; method: immunoSEQ multiplex PCR. The data hold about 74,000 clones, with 90% observed a single time. The sequenced sample consisted of peripheral blood. The receptor set was obtained from a human donor in a cohort sampled during active COVID-19. CDR3s include the opening cysteine and the closing phenylalanine or tryptophan. The order of the fields is V gene, J gene, D gene, clone size, CDR3 protein, CDR3 DNA. D genes are given only for firm matches. Clone size appears in some rows only: once, few, many, or a class for an expanded clone.

>TRBV10-3|TRBJ1-3|NA|NA
CATNRDPNTIYF
TGTGCCACCAACAGGGATCCCAACACCATATATTTT
>TRBV21-1|TRBJ2-2|NA|NA
CASSKRCGTGHTGELFF
TGTGCCAGCAGCAAACGCTGCGGGACAGGCCACACCGGGGAGCTGTTTTTT
>TRBV7-9|TRBJ2-5|TRBD2|NA
CASSLRLAGGQETQYF
TGTGCCAGCAGCTTAAGACTAGCGGGGGGCCAAGAGACCCAGTACTTC
>TRBV6-5|TRBJ2-1|TRBD2|NA
CASSQGLAPEEQFF
TGTGCCAGCAGTCAGGGACTAGCGCCAGAGGAGCAGTTCTTC
>TRBV6-2/TRBV6-3|TRBJ2-7|NA|NA
CASSYVADNPYEQYF
TGTGCCAGCAGTTACGTGGCTGACAACCCGTACGAGCAGTACTTC
>TRBV19|TRBJ2-1|TRBD2|NA
CASSSGSSYNEQFF
TGTGCCAGCAGTAGCGGGAGCTCCTACAATGAGCAGTTCTTC
>TRBV19|TRBJ1-1|NA|NA
CASSMTALREAFF
TGTGCCAGTAGTATGACAGCACTGCGTGAAGCTTTCTTT
>TRBV5-1|TRBJ2-6|NA|NA
CASSARGQLLSSGANVLTF
TGCGCCAGCAGCGCGCGCGGACAGCTCCTTAGCTCTGGGGCCAACGTCCTGACTTTC
>TRBV2|TRBJ2-1|TRBD2|NA
CASGLGPTGEQFF
TGTGCCAGTGGACTAGGGCCTACGGGTGAGCAGTTCTTC
>TRBV7-2|TRBJ2-1|TRBD1|NA
CASSSTGLFYNEQFF
TGTGCCAGCAGCTCGACAGGGTTATTCTACAATGAGCAGTTCTTC
>TRBV18|TRBJ2-7|TRBD1|NA
CASSPNTGDYEQYF
TGTGCCAGCTCGCCTAACACAGGGGACTACGAGCAGTACTTC
>TRBV2|TRBJ1-6|TRBD1|NA
CASSGGTGGNSPLHF
TGTGCCAGCAGTGGGGGGACAGGTGGGAATTCACCCCTCCACTTT
>TRBV25-1|TRBJ2-5|TRBD2|NA
CASGPGLAGVETQYF
TGTGCCAGTGGGCCGGGACTAGCGGGAGTGGAGACCCAGTACTTC
>TRBV6-5|TRBJ2-5|NA|NA
CATCRTPQETQYF
TGTGCCACCTGCCGGACTCCTCAAGAGACCCAGTACTTC
>TRBV6-6|TRBJ1-1|NA|few
CASSPDSLSMNTEAFF
TGTGCCAGCAGCCCCGACAGCTTATCCATGAACACTGAAGCTTTCTTT
>TRBV4-3|TRBJ2-1|TRBD2|once
CASSQYTSGSYNEQFF
TGCGCCAGCAGCCAATATACTAGCGGGAGTTACAATGAGCAGTTCTTC
>TRBV6-5|TRBJ2-7|TRBD1|NA
CASTPTGTGDYEQYF
TGTGCCAGCACCCCCACCGGGACAGGGGACTACGAGCAGTACTTC
>TRBV20-1|TRBJ1-4|NA|NA
CSASPEGSTNEKLFF
TGCAGTGCTAGTCCGGAGGGTAGCACTAATGAAAAACTGTTTTTT
>TRBV5-4|TRBJ2-6|TRBD1|NA
CASSRSRDSYFSGANVLTF
TGTGCCAGCAGCAGGAGCCGGGACAGCTACTTTTCTGGGGCCAACGTCCTGACTTTC
>TRBV11-2|TRBJ2-3|NA|NA
CASRTGQTSTDTQYF
TGTGCCAGCCGAACGGGACAAACTAGCACAGATACGCAGTATTTT
>TRBV7-3|TRBJ1-1|NA|NA
CASSQTGGSTEAFF
TGTGCCAGCAGTCAAACTGGGGGGTCCACTGAAGCTTTCTTT
>TRBV28|TRBJ1-2|NA|NA
CASSLSGANYGYTF
TGTGCCAGCAGTTTATCGGGAGCTAACTATGGCTACACCTTC
>TRBV7-9|TRBJ2-5|NA|NA
CASSLGGQPSQETQYF
TGTGCCAGCAGCCTTGGAGGACAGCCGAGCCAAGAGACCCAGTACTTC